This T cell receptor beta chain was found in a study of CD8 T cells in ankylosing spondylitis. Trimming removed 4 bases at V and 2 bases at J, with 10 bases between. The CDR3 has 13 amino acids. Germline values: CDR1 SQVTM, CDR2 ANQGSEA. This clonotype was seen a handful of times. Antigen unknown. Molecular-barcoded quantitative 5'-RACE produced these TCR beta libraries. TCRdb ran MiXCR on the 5' RACE reads and lists one entry per CDR3 protein. The table records 700,000 or so distinct CDR3 sequences, around 17% of them present only once. Findings of the study overall: A TCR beta motif of eight or nine highly homologous variants seemed to mark ankylosing spondylitis blood. Disease-linked clones had a CD8+ phenotype and relatively low frequency in peripheral blood.

Input material: blood, either unsorted or a sorted T cell fraction (not recorded which). This receptor was obtained from a male donor with ankylosing spondylitis. The chain has TRBV29-1 and TRBJ2-3; D gene unclear. CDR3 residues: CSVVLTNTDTQYF. CDR3 nucleotide sequence: TGCAGCGTTGTTCTAACGAACACAGATACGCAGTATTTT.